This entry describes one TCR beta chain. The CDR3 extends over 17 amino acids. Germline V gives CDR1 LGHNA, CDR2 YNFKEQ. V shed 0 bases and J 5 bases; nucleotides not matched to a gene: 9. These data come from a study of human T cells and chemical hapten exposure. Unique molecular identifiers were attached to individual cDNA molecules within the library. From the RACE reads, TCRdb called clonotypes with MiXCR, one entry per CDR3 protein. In the table there are around 300,000 distinct CDR3 sequences, 5.5% to 8% of which are singletons. Sample time point: patch test 1, 2 weeks after DPC sensitization. The treatment is: therapeutic diphenylcyclopropenone sensitization with weekly scalp DPC. Ahead of applying each patch test, blood was sampled.

The clonotype was recovered from a woman aged 18-30 years with alopecia areata. Some clones in this sample may be carry-over from other donors' samples. This chain joins TRBV4-2 and TRBJ2-1; 8 bases are shared with TRBD1. This specimen was whole blood, taken in connection with sensitization to the hapten diphenylcyclopropenone (DPC). The CDR3 region is CASSQDPEPTGDNEQFF. The CDR3 nucleotides are TGTGCCAGCAGCCAAGATCCAGAACCGACAGGGGACAATGAGCAGTTCTTC.